This T cell receptor (beta chain) stems from a study of PD-1 blockade in classical Hodgkin lymphoma. Study-level findings and limits: Patients who responded completely had about the same baseline diversity as newly diagnosed patients.

Trimming shortened V by 3 bases and J by 1 base, and 10 bases separated the two germline ends. Germline values: CDR1 SGHRS, CDR2 YFSETQ. The CDR3 is 14 amino acids. Concerning this clone: What it binds is not known.

Time point of the sample: cycle 4 day 1 (C4D1), after six to seven weeks of nivolumab. All patients experienced relapse after autologous stem cell transplantation, and brentuximab vedotin exposure was variable. Investigators isolated CD4+ T cells from thawed PBMCs through magnetic negative selection. This table comes from immunoSEQ multiplex PCR, and its TCRdb copy is limited to in-frame clones, with some not included. Altogether some 27,000 clones are present, about four fifths being singletons, with the ten largest covering over 0.6%. The source of this sequence is a human donor with classical Hodgkin lymphoma. The rearrangement joins TRBV5-1 to TRBJ2-5, with D uncertain. Here the sequenced sample was CD4+ T cells from blood, taken before the fourth cycle of nivolumab. The CDR3 region is CASSSTGIQETQYF. The CDR3 nucleotides are TGCGCCAGCAGCTCCACTGGAATCCAAGAGACCCAGTACTTC.